A selection of T cell receptor beta chains follows, all from one sample in a study of blood T cell repertoires in COVID-19. Repertoires were generated with immunoSEQ multiplex PCR, while TCRdb's copy carries only in-frame clones and drops some. Of 300,000 to 400,000 clones listed, 75% to 90% were seen once; the top ten hold roughly 7.1%. Sample: peripheral blood. These receptors all stem from a woman aged 55 to 70 with COVID-19, enrolled during active disease. Each CDR3 is given with its conserved first and last residue. The order of the fields is V gene, clone size, D gene, J gene, CDR3 DNA, CDR3 protein. D genes are given only for firm matches. Size values are once, few and many counts, or a class for expanded clones, and some rows have none.

>TRBV2|-|TRBD1|TRBJ1-6
TGTGCCAGCAGTGGACAGGGGTCGGGTTCACCCCTCCACTTT
CASSGQGSGSPLHF
>TRBV9|-|TRBD1|TRBJ1-6
TGTGCCAGCAGCGTAGATAACAGGGGAAATTCACCCCTCCACTTT
CASSVDNRGNSPLHF
>TRBV4-2|-|TRBD2|TRBJ2-3
TGTGCCAGCAGCCAAGATCCAGGACTAGCGGGGGGCACAGATACGCAGTATTTT
CASSQDPGLAGGTDTQYF
>TRBV11-3|-|-|TRBJ2-4
TGTGCCAGCAGCTTAGAAACGGTCGGCAGGGCCAAAAACATTCAGTACTTC
CASSLETVGRAKNIQYF
>TRBV5-4|-|TRBD1|TRBJ1-2
TGTGCCAGCAGCTTTGCCTGGGACAGGGGATCGGGTGGCTACACCTTC
CASSFAWDRGSGGYTF
>TRBV18|-|-|TRBJ1-1
TGTGCCAGCAAAACTACAGGGAGACACTTTGAAGCTTTCTTT
CASKTTGRHFEAFF
>TRBV6-2/TRBV6-3|few|TRBD1|TRBJ2-7
TGTGCCAGCAGTCCCCGGGACAGGGGACCCTCCTACGTCGGGCAGTACTTC
CASSPRDRGPSYVGQYF
>TRBV30|-|TRBD1|TRBJ2-1
TGTGCCTGGAGTTTGGGACAGATCTACAATGAGCAGTTCTTC
CAWSLGQIYNEQFF
>TRBV6-2/TRBV6-3|few|TRBD1|TRBJ1-2
TGTGCCAGCAGTTACTTGACAGGGAACTATGGCTACACCTTC
CASSYLTGNYGYTF
>TRBV9|-|TRBD2|TRBJ2-1
TGTGCCAGCAGCTCGGCGGGGGGAAATTACAATGAGCAGTTCTTC
CASSSAGGNYNEQFF
>TRBV10-3|-|-|TRBJ2-1
TGTGCCATCAGTGCTTCATGGGGGGACTCCTACAATGAGCAGTTCTTC
CAISASWGDSYNEQFF
>TRBV11-2|-|-|TRBJ2-1
TGTGCCAGCAGAACACTTAACACTATACTCTACAATGAGCAGTTCTTC
CASRTLNTILYNEQFF
>TRBV14|few|TRBD1|TRBJ2-3
TGTGCCAGCAGCAAAAGGCTGACAGGGAACGCAGATACGCAGTATTTT
CASSKRLTGNADTQYF
>TRBV5-6|-|-|TRBJ2-7
TGTGCCAGCAGCGAGGACAGAAGCTCCTACGAGCAGTACTTC
CASSEDRSSYEQYF
>TRBV29-1|-|TRBD1|TRBJ1-3
TGCAGCGTTCGGAACAGGGGGCCTGGAAACACCATATATTTT
CSVRNRGPGNTIYF
>TRBV5-3|once|-|TRBJ1-2
TGTGCCAGAAAAGCACGGATTATGAGAATAGCCTACACCTTC
CARKARIMRIAYTF
>TRBV3-1/TRBV3-2|-|-|TRBJ1-2
TGTGCCAGCAGCCAAGATACTAGGGCAACCGGCTACACCTTC
CASSQDTRATGYTF
>TRBV6-1|-|-|TRBJ2-5
TGTGCCAGCAGTGAATCGTGGGGGCGAGGGACCCAGTACTTC
CASSESWGRGTQYF
>TRBV15|once|-|TRBJ2-6
TGTGCCACCAGCAGAGCAGGGGCCGGGGCCAACGTCCTGACTTTC
CATSRAGAGANVLTF
>TRBV24-1|-|TRBD2|TRBJ2-1
TGTGCCACCAGTGATGCGGCGGGGGGGGCCTACAATGAGCAGTTCTTC
CATSDAAGGAYNEQFF
>TRBV7-6|-|TRBD1|TRBJ1-2
TGTGCCAGCAGTCGCGACAGGGCAGGCACCTATGGCTACACCTTC
CASSRDRAGTYGYTF
>TRBV29-1|-|TRBD1|TRBJ1-2
TGCAGCGTTGAAGATTACAGGGGAAGTGGCTACACCTTC
CSVEDYRGSGYTF
>TRBV11-3|-|TRBD2|TRBJ2-1
TGTGCCAGCAGCTTAGGAGTAGCGGGGGCCAACTACAATGAGCAGTTCTTC
CASSLGVAGANYNEQFF
>TRBV5-1|-|TRBD1|TRBJ2-1
TGCGCCAGCAGCGACTTCAGGGGGATAACCTACAATGAGCAGTTCTTC
CASSDFRGITYNEQFF
>TRBV7-9|-|-|TRBJ2-7
TGTGCCAGCAGCTTAGTGGCCGGGACCTACGAGCAGTACTTC
CASSLVAGTYEQYF
>TRBV5-1|-|-|TRBJ2-7
TGCGCCAGCAGCCCCGAGGCAGAGATCTACGAGCAGTACTTC
CASSPEAEIYEQYF
>TRBV28|-|-|TRBJ1-5
TGTGCCAGCAACCCTGGCAGCAATCAGCCCCAGCATTTT
CASNPGSNQPQHF
>TRBV28|-|-|TRBJ1-1
TGTGCCAGCAGTCCCAGATATGACACTGAAGCTTTCTTT
CASSPRYDTEAFF
>TRBV6-1|few|-|TRBJ1-3
TGTGCCAGCAGTGCTCGGACAGCCAACTCTGGAAACACCATATATTTT
CASSARTANSGNTIYF
>TRBV4-1|-|TRBD2|TRBJ2-7
TGCGCCAGCAGCCCCCTCCCGAGCGGGGGGCTCATCGGTTACACCTACGAGCAGTACTTC
CASSPLPSGGLIGYTYEQYF
>TRBV4-1|once|TRBD1|TRBJ1-3
TGCGCCAGCAGCCTGCAGGGGGCCGCTGGAAACACCATATATTTT
CASSLQGAAGNTIYF
>TRBV6-5|-|-|TRBJ1-2
TGTGCCTGCTTGGACTCCAATGGGGGGGGCTATGGCTACACCTTC
CACLDSNGGGYGYTF
>TRBV3-1/TRBV3-2|-|TRBD2|TRBJ2-3
TGTGCCAGCAGTCAAACTAGCGGGGGTCAATCAGATACGCAGTATTTT
CASSQTSGGQSDTQYF
>TRBV2|-|-|TRBJ1-1
TGTGCCAGCCACCTGGCCAGAGCTTTCTTT
CASHLARAFF
>TRBV3-1/TRBV3-2|once|TRBD2|TRBJ2-7
TGTGCCAGCAGCCTAAGCGGGGGCCCCTACGAGCAGTACTTC
CASSLSGGPYEQYF
>TRBV2|-|-|TRBJ1-4
TGTGCCAGCAGTGGGAGGGGTGGAGAAAAACTGTTTTTT
CASSGRGGEKLFF
>TRBV30|-|TRBD1|TRBJ1-2
TGTGCCTGGAGCCCCGGGACAGGGGCTCATGGCTACACCTTC
CAWSPGTGAHGYTF
>TRBV18|-|TRBD2|TRBJ2-3
TGTGCCAGCTCACCTACACCAGGCCGGGGGGGCACTGATACGCAGTATTTT
CASSPTPGRGGTDTQYF
>TRBV10-3|-|-|TRBJ2-7
TGTGCCATCAGTGCGGCTAGATCGGACGAGCAGTACTTC
CAISAARSDEQYF
>TRBV5-1|-|-|TRBJ2-2
TGCGCCAGCAGCTCTCAGGGGTCCCTCGGCACCGGGGAGCTGTTTTTT
CASSSQGSLGTGELFF
>TRBV19|-|TRBD1|TRBJ2-6
TGTGCCAGTAGTAAGCTGGGACAGGGTACCCCTGGGGCCAACGTCCTGACTTTC
CASSKLGQGTPGANVLTF
>TRBV7-2|-|-|TRBJ1-5
TGTGCCAGCAGCCCTGCAGGGAATCAGCCCCAGCATTTT
CASSPAGNQPQHF
>TRBV12-3/TRBV12-4|-|-|TRBJ1-1
TGTGCCAGCAGTTTCGTCCTCACTGAAGCTTTCTTT
CASSFVLTEAFF
>TRBV20-1|-|TRBD2|TRBJ2-1
TGCAGTGCTAGTTGGCTAGCGGGGGGGCTTGAGCAGTTCTTC
CSASWLAGGLEQFF
>TRBV19|once|TRBD1|TRBJ1-6
TGTGCCAGTAGGGCCCCAGGGGGCAATTCACCCCTCCACTTT
CASRAPGGNSPLHF
>TRBV10-1|-|-|TRBJ1-1
TGCGCCAGCCGTCCGTCCACGCAGGGCACTGAAGCTTTCTTT
CASRPSTQGTEAFF
>TRBV10-1|-|-|TRBJ1-6
TGCGCCAGCAGTGTCAACCCGAGCTCCTATAATTCACCCCTCCACTTT
CASSVNPSSYNSPLHF
>TRBV7-3|once|TRBD2|TRBJ2-1
TGTGCCAGCAGCTTTGTAGCGGGTTTCGACAATGAGCAGTTCTTC
CASSFVAGFDNEQFF
>TRBV12-5|-|-|TRBJ1-1
TGTGCTAGTGGTTTGGTTGTAGACAGAGACCCGAACACTGAAGCTTTCTTT
CASGLVVDRDPNTEAFF
>TRBV11-2|-|TRBD1|TRBJ1-2
TGTGCCAGCAGCCGCGGACAGGGGGTTAACTATGGCTACACCTTC
CASSRGQGVNYGYTF
>TRBV6-6|-|TRBD1|TRBJ1-1
TGTGCCAGCAGCCCGAGACAGGGGCTACTCACTGAAGCTTTCTTT
CASSPRQGLLTEAFF
>TRBV7-7|-|TRBD2|TRBJ2-1
TGTGCCAGCAGTCTAGGACTAGCGGGGGTACGCTTCTTC
CASSLGLAGVRFF
>TRBV14|-|-|TRBJ1-2
TGTGCCAGCAATCGGGGAGGGAATAACTATGGCTACACCTTC
CASNRGGNNYGYTF
>TRBV2|-|TRBD1|TRBJ1-3
TGTGCCAGCAGGCAGTTGGGACAGGGAATGGCCATATATTTT
CASRQLGQGMAIYF
>TRBV29-1|-|-|TRBJ1-1
TGCAGCGTTGCCACGGGTGGTACTGAAGCTTTCTTT
CSVATGGTEAFF